These 23 T cell receptor beta chains were all obtained from the same sample, sequenced in a study of molecular identifiers for immune sequencing clone quantification. TCRdb re-derived calls from the PCR reads in MiXCR, one entry per CDR3 protein. Of about half a million distinct CDR3 sequences in the sample, 25% were seen once. Specimen: naive CD8+ T cells from blood, with Jurkat cell RNA spiked in. Subset defined: FACS-sorted CD8+CD4-CCR7+CD45RA+ naive T cells. Source of these receptors: a human donor in good health. Some libraries in this study had Jurkat cell RNA spiked in.

In regard to this clonotype: This may come from a read error, since a much larger clone is one base off. As the CDR3 is not closed by the conserved phenylalanine or tryptophan, this likely results from a read error. The J gene is TRBJ2-3, the V gene TRBV7-8; the D is unclear. There are 12 residues in the CDR3. Germline CDR1 SGHVS, CDR2 FQNEAQ. V lost 3 bases and J lost 5, with 6 bases in between. CDR3 amino acids: CASSFWGDTQYS. CDR3 nucleotides: TGTGCCAGCAGCTTCTGGGGAGATACGCAGTATTCT.

The J gene is TRBJ1-1, the V gene TRBV19; D remains ambiguous. V was cut by 7 bases and J by 0 bases, with 12 bases left in between. Looked up from germline, CDR1 is LNHDA and CDR2 is SQIVND (reference sequence). The CDR3 is 14 amino acids. The CDR3, as DNA: TGTGCCAGTATGGTCGGCAGTATGAACACTGAAGCTTTCTTT. This gives the protein CASMVGSMNTEAFF. The variable domain in full, completed from reference TRBV19 and TRBJ1-1, reads DGGITQSPKYLFRKEGQNVTLSCEQNLNHDAMYWYRQDPGQGLRLIYYSQIVNDFQKGDIAEGYSVSREKKESFPLTVTSAQKNPTAFYLCASMVGSMNTEAFFGQGTRLTVV.

Concerning this clonotype itself: This clone may be a read error of a much larger clone one base away. The chain joins TRBV6-2 or TRBV6-3 to TRBJ1-1; D remains ambiguous. With 5 bases removed from V and 4 bases from J, the gap between germline ends came to 14 bases. Germline V lookup: CDR1 MNHEY, CDR2 SVGEGT. The CDR3 extends over 14 amino acids. CDR3 loop: CASSKGSPGTEAFF. CDR3 sequence (DNA): TGTGCCAGCAGTAAGGGATCCCCGGGCACTGAAGCTTTCTTT.

The sample holds a few counts of this clonotype. The V and J genes are TRBV20-1 and TRBJ2-7, with a possible D match to TRBD1 (6 bases). This CDR3 region has 13 residues. The V and J ends lost 7 bases and 1 base respectively, with 14 bases between them. Germline V gene sequence: CDR1 DFQATT, CDR2 SNEGSKA (reference sequence). CDR3 DNA sequence: TGCAGTGTCCCCCAGGGACAATCCTACGAGCAGTACTTC. It encodes CSVPQGQSYEQYF.

The table lists this clonotype with a few counts. This rearrangement joins TRBV5-1 to TRBJ2-7; 12 bases line up with TRBD2. The CDR3 covers 16 residues. Trimming removed 4 bases from V and 7 bases from J; junction bases left unmatched: 12. Germline CDR1 and CDR2: SGHRS and YFSETQ. The CDR3 bases are TGCGCCAGCAGCCTTGGTTCTAGCGGGAGGGCGTTAGAGCAGTACTTC. This codes for CASSLGSSGRALEQYF.

This clonotype occurred a few times. CDR3 amino acids: CASSLFQGLDTEAFF. The CDR3 coding sequence is TGTGCCAGCAGTCTCTTTCAGGGGCTGGACACTGAAGCTTTCTTT. The V gene is TRBV28, the J gene TRBJ1-1; a weak D match, TRBD1 (6 bases). Per germline, CDR1 MDHEN and CDR2 SYDVKM. V was trimmed by 5 bases and J by 3 bases, leaving 16 bases between them. This CDR3 comprises 15 residues.

J is TRBJ2-3 and V is TRBV7-9, with 7 bases lining up with TRBD1. The CDR3 is 15 residues long. V trimming: 5 bases; J trimming: 2 bases; junction bases outside the gene matches: 7. Germline V gene lookup returns CDR1 SEHNR and CDR2 FQNEAQ (reference sequence). Here the CDR3 reads CASSPRQGDTDTQYF. The CDR3 DNA reads as TGTGCCAGCAGCCCCCGACAGGGAGACACAGATACGCAGTATTTT.

This clonotype was counted a few times. The chain employs TRBV6-1 and TRBJ1-5, with D possibly matching TRBD1 (5 bases). The V end was cut by 7 bases, the J end by 0 bases, with 22 bases between. CDR1 and CDR2 from the germline V gene are MNHNS and SASEGT. This CDR3 contains 18 residues. The CDR3 bases are TGTGCCAGCAAGTACCCGGGACCGAACCCTTATAGCAATCAGCCCCAGCATTTT. It yields the protein CASKYPGPNPYSNQPQHF.

This clonotype appeared a few times. The chain links TRBV5-5 to TRBJ1-2; D is undetermined. V lost 3 bases, J lost 0 bases, and 21 bases lay in between. The CDR3 has 18 residues. Germline V gives CDR1 SGHKS, CDR2 YYEKEE (reference sequence). The CDR3 nucleotides read TGTGCCAGCAGCTCCCCCGACGGAGACCAACCCGCTAACTATGGCTACACCTTC. Protein sequence: CASSSPDGDQPANYGYTF.

V gene TRBV29-1 combines with J gene TRBJ2-3; D not resolved. The germline V gene has CDR1 SQVTM and CDR2 ANQGSEA. The ends were cut back, 2 bases at V and 7 bases at J, with 13 bases in the middle. The CDR3 covers 13 residues. This chain's CDR3 is CSVELTTTNTQYF. In DNA, the CDR3 is TGCAGCGTTGAACTAACCACCACGAATACGCAGTATTTT.

The chain joins TRBV7-6 to TRBJ2-7; D tentatively reads TRBD1 or TRBD2 (5 bases each). V was cut by 4 bases and J by 6 bases, with 16 bases left in between. The CDR3 runs 14 residues. Per germline, CDR1 SGHVS and CDR2 FNYEAQ. Written as DNA, the CDR3 is TGTGCCAGCAGCTCCTACCGGGACCCTGGCGAGCAGTACTTC. It codes for CASSSYRDPGEQYF.

V is TRBV6-5 and J is TRBJ1-1, with no clear D. The CDR3 spans 15 residues. Deletions cut 0 bases from V and 0 bases from J, with 8 bases between. The V gene's germline CDR1 is MNHEY and CDR2 SVGAGI. The CDR3 loop reads CASSYSAGVNTEAFF. CDR3 nucleotide sequence: TGTGCCAGCAGTTACTCCGCCGGCGTGAACACTGAAGCTTTCTTT.

This clonotype was recorded many times. The chain is built from TRBV5-6 and TRBJ2-3; D not certain. The CDR3 spans 16 residues. The germline CDR1 and CDR2 sequences are SGHDT and YYEEEE. The V gene lost 4 bases and the J gene lost 4 bases, with 19 bases spanning the gap. CDR3: CASSLDRLNLADTQYF. The CDR3 DNA reads TGTGCCAGCAGCCTGGACCGGCTGAACCTAGCAGATACGCAGTATTTT.

This chain connects TRBV30 to TRBJ2-1; possible D gene TRBD2, 5 bases. CDR1 and CDR2 (germline): GTSNPN, SVGIG (reference sequence). Trimming took off 1 base at V and 0 bases at J, with 10 bases between the two ends. The CDR3 runs to 15 residues. The CDR3 protein is CAWSGPGSSYNEQFF. The CDR3, as DNA: TGTGCCTGGAGTGGTCCGGGGAGCTCCTACAATGAGCAGTTCTTC.

Details on this clonotype: A read error is possible here, since a much larger clone lies one base away. J is TRBJ1-4 and V is TRBV12-3 or TRBV12-4, with D perhaps matching TRBD1 (5 bases). The CDR3 is made up of 15 amino acids. CDR3 bases: TGTGCCAGCAGTTTTGGGCGGTCAGGGCGCGAAAAACTGATTTTT. It translates to CASSFGRSGREKLIF.

The gene calls are TRBV12-3 or TRBV12-4 and TRBJ1-4, with D possibly matching TRBD1 (6 bases). Trimming removed 3 bases from V and 8 bases from J, with 16 bases in between. The CDR3 length is 15 residues. The CDR3 region is CASSLGGASFEKLFF. The CDR3 DNA follows: TGTGCCAGCAGTTTGGGGGGCGCAAGTTTCGAAAAACTGTTTTTT.

The table lists this clonotype with many counts. This chain uses TRBV20-1 with TRBJ2-1; 7 bases line up with TRBD2. Losses at the gene ends were 0 bases for V and 3 bases for J; bases not matched to a gene: 8. The CDR3 is 16 amino acids. Germline V gives CDR1 DFQATT, CDR2 SNEGSKA (reference sequence). Here the CDR3 reads CSARDRLADLYNEQFF. In DNA form, the CDR3 reads TGCAGTGCTAGAGATAGACTAGCAGACCTCTACAATGAGCAGTTCTTC.

This clonotype has a single count. A much larger clone is a single base away; this may be a read error. This chain uses TRBV6-5 with TRBJ2-7, with 7 bases identical to TRBD1. This CDR3 is built from 15 residues. Germline-derived CDR1 and CDR2 are MNHEY and SVGAGI. This chain's CDR3 is CARSSLQGPKYEQYF. In DNA, the CDR3 is TGTGCCCGCAGTTCTTTACAGGGGCCAAAGTACGAGCAGTACTTC.

The chain links TRBV10-2 to TRBJ2-5, with 7 bases identical to TRBD1. CDR1 and CDR2 from the germline V gene are WSHSY and SAAADI. J gave up 4 bases and V 7 bases, and 9 bases lay outside the gene matches. The CDR3 length is 14 residues. The CDR3, as DNA: TGCGCCAGCATCCCTCGACAGGGAGTAGAGACCCAGTACTTC. It specifies CASIPRQGVETQYF.

This clonotype was seen more than once but under ten times. V is TRBV2 and J is TRBJ2-7, with D tentatively TRBD1 (6 bases). Germline CDR1 SNHLY, CDR2 FYNNEI. Trimming pared 7 bases from V and 0 bases from J, leaving 13 bases between. CDR3 length equals 14 residues. CDR3 DNA sequence: TGTGCCAGCAAGGGACAAGAAATCTCCTACGAGCAGTACTTC. Protein product: CASKGQEISYEQYF. Filled out from reference TRBV2 and TRBJ2-7, the complete variable domain reads EPEVTQTPSHQVTQMGQEVILRCVPISNHLYFYWYRQILGQKVEFLVSFYNNEISEKSEIFDDQFSVERPDGSNFTLKIRSTKLEDSAMYFCASKGQEISYEQYFGPGTRLTVT.

The chain has TRBV20-1 and TRBJ2-3; 11 nucleotides line up with TRBD2. The CDR3 is 16 residues long. Germline V CDR1 and CDR2: DFQATT, SNEGSKA (reference sequence). Trimming at V came to 5 bases and at J to 3 bases, leaving 10 bases not matched to a gene. The CDR3 DNA sequence: TGCAGTGCTGTCGTACTAGCGGGGGTGGGTACAGATACGCAGTATTTT. It specifies CSAVVLAGVGTDTQYF.

This clonotype was recorded a few times. J is TRBJ1-2 and V is TRBV27, with D hard to call. The CDR3 consists of 13 residues. V lost 3 bases, J lost 6 bases, and 11 bases lay in between. CDR1 is MNHEY and CDR2 is SMNVEV in the germline V gene (reference sequence). The CDR3 region has the DNA TGTGCCAGCAGTTTTGCAGGTCTGAATGGCTACACCTTC. It specifies CASSFAGLNGYTF.

The J gene is TRBJ2-7, the V gene TRBV25-1; 11 bases map to TRBD1. The CDR3 consists of 15 residues. The V gene's germline CDR1 is MGHDK and CDR2 SYGVNS. V was clipped by 6 bases and J by 2 bases; unmatched bases: 6. The CDR3 DNA sequence: TGTGCCAGCAGGGAGGGGACAGGGGGAGCCTACGAGCAGTACTTC. It is translated as CASREGTGGAYEQYF.